The rows below give T cell receptor beta chains drawn from one sample of a study of blood T cell repertoires in COVID-19. The assay was immunoSEQ multiplex PCR, and TCRdb's table has in-frame clones only and misses some. The sample includes fewer than 95,000 clones, 86% of them seen just once. The sequenced sample was peripheral blood. Every receptor here comes from a man aged 45 to 65 with active or convalescent COVID-19. CDR3s include the opening cysteine and the closing phenylalanine or tryptophan. The order of the fields is J gene, V gene, D gene, CDR3 length, CDR3 protein. A D gene is named only where the DNA matches it firmly.

j_gene: TRBJ2-7
v_gene: TRBV19
d_gene: TRBD2
len: 16
CDR3aa: CASSRASGSFANEQYF

j_gene: TRBJ1-5
v_gene: TRBV2
d_gene: TRBD1
len: 16
CDR3aa: CASRVGGDRLNQPQHF

j_gene: TRBJ2-3
v_gene: TRBV2
d_gene: TRBD1
len: 16
CDR3aa: CASSEETGALADTQYF

j_gene: TRBJ1-1
v_gene: TRBV29-1
d_gene: TRBD1
len: 14
CDR3aa: CSVERTGVNTEAFF

j_gene: TRBJ2-1
v_gene: TRBV14
d_gene: TRBD2
len: 15
CDR3aa: CASSQDPSGGARVFF

j_gene: TRBJ2-3
v_gene: TRBV9
d_gene: .
len: 17
CDR3aa: CASSVAPAGASTDTQYF

j_gene: TRBJ1-4
v_gene: TRBV14
d_gene: TRBD1
len: 16
CDR3aa: CASSPPLGQGGGKLFF

j_gene: TRBJ1-2
v_gene: TRBV5-1
d_gene: .
len: 14
CDR3aa: CASSLTLGETGYTF

j_gene: TRBJ2-1
v_gene: TRBV7-2
d_gene: TRBD2
len: 14
CDR3aa: CAIGGTSGFNEQFF

j_gene: TRBJ1-1
v_gene: TRBV14
d_gene: .
len: 14
CDR3aa: CASSQAGLNTEAFF

j_gene: TRBJ2-7
v_gene: TRBV27
d_gene: .
len: 14
CDR3aa: CASSLSSGWDEQYF